The 23 T cell receptor beta chains in this list originate from one sample, sequenced in a study of T cell repertoires in cytomegalovirus infection. TCRdb redid the calling of the reads with MiXCR, one entry per CDR3 protein. This table has about 920,000 distinct CDR3 sequences, 31% appearing once. No antigens are known for them. Sequencing was performed on cultured CD8+ T cells from PBMCs, taken from culture after CMV antigen stimulation. Receptors originate from a human donor in good health (CMV status not recorded). Some clones in this sample may be carry-over from other donors' samples.

This sequence joins TRBV13 and TRBJ2-7; weak D call: TRBD1 (5 bases). V was clipped by 5 bases and J by 2 bases, with 22 bases between them. CDR3 length equals 17 residues. Germline V gene data show CDR1 as PRHDT and CDR2 as FYEKMQ (reference sequence). DNA for the CDR3: TGTGCCAGCAGCCCCCATACCGAAGGGGCCCCAACCTACGAGCAGTACTTC. It specifies CASSPHTEGAPTYEQYF.

J is TRBJ2-1 and V is TRBV6-8; 7 bases fit TRBD1. The length of the CDR3 is 17 residues. The germline V gene has CDR1 MNHGY and CDR2 SAAAGT. V trimming: 0 bases; J trimming: 0 bases; junction bases outside the gene matches: 5. The CDR3: CASSYSDRIRSYNEQFF. The CDR3, as DNA: TGTGCCAGCAGTTACTCGGACAGGATACGCTCCTACAATGAGCAGTTCTTC.

This clonotype was seen a few times. The gene calls are TRBV19 and TRBJ2-2, with TRBD1 as a possible D gene (6 bases). CDR1 and CDR2 from the germline V gene are LNHDA and SQIVND (reference sequence). V shed 3 bases and J shed 4 bases, with 12 bases lying between them. The CDR3 length is 15 residues. The CDR3 is CASSMHRAGTGELFF. In DNA form, the CDR3 reads TGTGCCAGTAGTATGCACAGGGCGGGCACCGGGGAGCTGTTTTTT.

This clonotype was seen more than once but under ten times. V usage is TRBV5-5 and J usage is TRBJ1-1; a possible D gene is TRBD1 (5 bases). The CDR3 sequence is 12 residues long. Germline V lookup: CDR1 SGHKS, CDR2 YYEKEE (reference sequence). Written as DNA, the CDR3 is TGTGCTGCAGGGCGGTGGGACACTGAAGCTTTCTTT. Protein: CAAGRWDTEAFF.

This clonotype was detected many times. V and J are TRBV7-8 and TRBJ1-2; D is possibly TRBD1 (6 bases). CDR1 and CDR2 (germline): SGHVS, FQNEAQ. The V end lost 3 bases, the J end lost 0 bases, and 8 bases lay between the germline ends. The CDR3 covers 14 residues. The CDR3 loop is CASSFRTANYGYTF. CDR3 bases: TGTGCCAGCAGCTTTAGGACAGCTAACTATGGCTACACCTTC. Drawing the rest from reference TRBV7-8 and TRBJ1-2, the complete variable domain is GAGVSQSPRYKVAKRGQDVALRCDPISGHVSLFWYQQALGQGPEFLTYFQNEAQLDKSGLPSDRFFAERPEGSVSTLKIQRTQQEDSAVYLCASSFRTANYGYTFGSGTRLTVV.

This clonotype was seen a handful of times. The chain has TRBV12-3 or TRBV12-4 and TRBJ1-5, with unresolved D. The CDR3 is made up of 12 amino acids. The ends were cut back, 7 bases at V and 4 bases at J, with 8 bases in the middle. The CDR3 DNA reads as TGTGCCAGCACCGTTGGTAATCAGCCCCAGCATTTT. It specifies CASTVGNQPQHF.

This clonotype has at least ten counts. The V gene is TRBV12-3 or TRBV12-4, the J gene TRBJ2-5, with a tentative D call TRBD1 (5 bases). The CDR3 is 13 residues long. The V gene lost 1 base and the J gene lost 4 bases, with 7 bases spanning the gap. CDR3 residues: CASSLGGSETQYF. CDR3 coding DNA: TGTGCCAGCAGTTTAGGGGGCTCAGAGACCCAGTACTTC.

The chain couples TRBV18 to TRBJ1-1, with D maybe TRBD1 (5 bases). CDR1 is KGHSH and CDR2 is LQKENI in the germline V gene. The CDR3 spans 15 residues. The V gene lost 2 bases and the J gene lost 5 bases, with 15 bases spanning the gap. This CDR3 is CASSPGGYLGTEAFF. In DNA, the CDR3 is TGTGCCAGCTCACCAGGGGGATATTTGGGGACTGAAGCTTTCTTT.

This clonotype appeared a few times. The V gene is TRBV7-9, the J gene TRBJ1-2; D is undetermined. Germline V gene lookup returns CDR1 SEHNR and CDR2 FQNEAQ (reference sequence). The CDR3 has 15 residues. The V gene lost 3 bases and the J gene lost 5 bases, with 16 bases spanning the gap. The CDR3 here is CASSLVGVYTYGYTF. The CDR3 DNA reads TGTGCCAGCAGCTTGGTCGGAGTATATACATATGGCTACACCTTC.

This clonotype was seen a handful of times. V is TRBV6-1 and J is TRBJ2-1, with D perhaps matching TRBD2 (5 bases). Germline V gives CDR1 MNHNS, CDR2 SASEGT. V was clipped by 2 bases and J by 2 bases, with 10 bases between them. The CDR3 loop spans 15 amino acids. The CDR3: CASSEFGEPYNEQFF. In DNA form, the CDR3 reads TGTGCCAGCAGTGAATTCGGGGAACCCTACAATGAGCAGTTCTTC.

The rearrangement joins TRBV6-1 to TRBJ2-7, with a weak D call TRBD1 (7 bases). CDR3 size: 16 residues. The V end lost 0 bases, the J end lost 4 bases, and 16 bases lay between the germline ends. CDR1 and CDR2 (germline): MNHNS, SASEGT. DNA for the CDR3: TGTGCCAGCAGTGAAGCGGTTCGATCAGGGGGGTACGAGCAGTACTTC. Its protein product is CASSEAVRSGGYEQYF.

The V gene is TRBV27, the J gene TRBJ2-5; TRBD1 aligns across 8 bases. Germline CDR1 and CDR2: MNHEY and SMNVEV (reference sequence). This CDR3 contains 17 residues. V lost 5 bases, J lost 4 bases, and 15 bases stayed unmatched. CDR3 amino acids: CASSPLTNQGASETQYF. In DNA, the CDR3 is TGTGCCAGCAGTCCCTTGACTAACCAGGGGGCTTCAGAGACCCAGTACTTC.

This sequence joins TRBV27 and TRBJ2-7; 7 positions agree with TRBD2. From germline, CDR1 is MNHEY and CDR2 SMNVEV (reference sequence). After removal of 4 bases from V and 5 bases from J, the junction contained 8 bases not matched to a gene. The CDR3 contains 14 residues. The CDR3 region is CASSSTSASDEQYF. Here the CDR3 DNA reads TGTGCCAGCAGTTCAACTAGCGCCAGCGACGAGCAGTACTTC.

This chain links TRBV18 with TRBJ1-2; no clear D. This CDR3 is built from 14 residues. V was trimmed by 3 bases and J by 4 bases, leaving 12 bases between them. Germline values: CDR1 KGHSH, CDR2 LQKENI. CDR3 sequence reads: CASSPLDIPYGYTF. The CDR3 bases are TGTGCCAGCTCACCGCTCGACATTCCCTATGGCTACACCTTC.

This clonotype was recorded at least ten times. The rearrangement uses TRBV7-9 and TRBJ2-1, with 8 bases fitting TRBD1. CDR1 is SEHNR, CDR2 FQNEAQ, per germline (reference sequence). The CDR3 has 14 amino acids. J gave up 4 bases and V 6 bases, and 5 bases lay outside the gene matches. CDR3 region: CASRPGGAYNEQFF. CDR3 DNA sequence: TGTGCCAGCAGACCAGGGGGCGCTTACAATGAGCAGTTCTTC.

This clonotype came up a few times. For the CDR3, the DNA is TGTGCCAGCAGATACAGGGGGCTCCAAGAGACCCAGTACTTC. Translation: CASRYRGLQETQYF. The rearrangement uses TRBV27 and TRBJ2-5; TRBD1 matches 9 bases. This CDR3 contains 14 residues. Germline CDR1 MNHEY, CDR2 SMNVEV (reference sequence). After removal of 6 bases from V and 1 base from J, the junction contained 3 bases not matched to a gene.

The chain carries TRBV12-3 or TRBV12-4 and TRBJ2-1, with D perhaps TRBD1 (6 bases). The CDR3 contains 16 residues. Deletions cut 6 bases from V and 6 bases from J, with 21 bases between. CDR3 amino acids: CASRSIDRLKSNEQFF. The CDR3, as DNA: TGTGCCAGCAGATCAATCGACAGGTTGAAGTCCAATGAGCAGTTCTTC.

This clonotype was detected only a few times. The chain links TRBV7-6 to TRBJ2-1, with TRBD2 identical over 8 bases. This CDR3 comprises 15 residues. CDR1 and CDR2 (germline): SGHVS, FNYEAQ. With 5 bases clipped from V and 4 bases from J, the junction kept 7 bases outside the gene matches. The CDR3 DNA sequence: TGTGCCAGCAGCCCCGTAGCGGGGTCATACAATGAGCAGTTCTTC. Protein product: CASSPVAGSYNEQFF.

The chain combines TRBV4-1 with TRBJ2-3; D gene unclear. The ends were cut back, 0 bases at V and 3 bases at J, with 13 bases in the middle. This CDR3 is built from 16 residues. The germline gives CDR1 MGHRA, CDR2 YSYEKL. The CDR3 DNA reads TGCGCCAGCAGCCAAGATCTGTGGGGTGTGACAGATACGCAGTATTTT. Translating it yields CASSQDLWGVTDTQYF.

This clonotype was found many times. This sequence joins TRBV7-6 and TRBJ1-4; no firm D call. The V gene's germline CDR1 is SGHVS and CDR2 FNYEAQ. This CDR3 contains 15 residues. Trimming stripped 1 base from V and 0 bases from J, with 6 bases between. The chain's CDR3 is CASSLDPATNEKLFF. The DNA of the CDR3 is TGTGCCAGCAGCTTAGACCCTGCAACTAATGAAAAACTGTTTTTT.

This chain joins TRBV7-6 and TRBJ2-3; weak D call: TRBD1 (6 bases). Germline CDR1 and CDR2: SGHVS and FNYEAQ. The CDR3 is 13 residues long. Trimming cost V 5 bases and J 6 bases, with 12 bases left between them. CDR3 nucleotide sequence: TGTGCCAGCAGCCCCCGACAGGCCGATACGCAGTATTTT. This codes for CASSPRQADTQYF.

V usage is TRBV27 and J usage is TRBJ2-5; TRBD2 matches 9 bases. The V and J ends lost 2 bases and 4 bases, in that order; junction bases with no gene match: 8. Germline CDR1 is MNHEY and CDR2 is SMNVEV (reference sequence). The CDR3 runs to 16 residues. The CDR3 sequence: CASSLGLAGPLETQYF. CDR3 nucleotides: TGTGCCAGCAGTTTAGGGCTAGCGGGGCCTCTAGAGACCCAGTACTTC.

In this sample, this clonotype turned up many times. The chain recombines TRBV28 with TRBJ2-3; D is perhaps TRBD1 or TRBD2 (7 bases each). Looked up from germline, CDR1 is MDHEN and CDR2 is SYDVKM. This CDR3 has 16 residues. Trimming took 6 bases from V and 2 from J, leaving 18 bases between them. CDR3 loop: CASRTRGGWSTDTQYF. CDR3 bases: TGTGCCAGCAGAACCAGGGGGGGATGGTCCACAGATACGCAGTATTTT.